These 7 T cell receptor beta chains originate from one sample sequenced in a study of blood T cell repertoires in COVID-19. Data came from immunoSEQ multiplex PCR; TCRdb stores just in-frame clones and leaves some out. The data hold 90,000 to 110,000 clones, with over 75% observed a single time. Source material: peripheral blood. The receptors originated from a man aged 45-65 years with acute or convalescent COVID-19.

This chain uses TRBV12-3 or TRBV12-4 with TRBJ1-1; D not resolved. The V gene lost 2 bases and the J gene lost 5 bases, with 9 bases spanning the gap. The CDR3 has 13 residues. CDR3 DNA sequence: TGTGCCAGCAGTTTACTAGTCTTTACTGAAGCTTTCTTT. The encoded protein is CASSLLVFTEAFF.

The chain recombines TRBV7-3 with TRBJ1-1; 7 nucleotides align to TRBD1. The CDR3 length is 15 residues. The J segment lost 1 base and the V segment lost 4 bases, leaving 6 bases of the junction unmatched. Germline V gene data show CDR1 as SGHTA and CDR2 as FQGTGA. The CDR3 coding sequence is TGTGCCAGCAGCTCAACTGGGACAGCGAACACTGAAGCTTTCTTT. Residues: CASSSTGTANTEAFF.

The CDR3 loop reads CASSLLTSGASYEQYF. DNA of the CDR3: TGTGCCAGCTCACTATTGACTAGCGGGGCCTCCTACGAGCAGTACTTC. The chain links TRBV18 to TRBJ2-7, with TRBD2 matching over 11 bases. This CDR3 has 16 amino acids. Trimming took 4 bases from V and 0 from J; bases not matched to a gene: 5. The germline V gene encodes CDR1 KGHSH and CDR2 LQKENI.

The chain carries TRBV7-9 and TRBJ2-3; D is possibly TRBD2 (6 bases). This CDR3 comprises 13 residues. The V end lost 7 bases, the J end lost 6 bases, and 14 bases lay between the germline ends. Germline CDR1 SEHNR, CDR2 FQNEAQ (reference sequence). The CDR3 nucleotides are TGTGCCAGCAAGGAGACTAGGCATGATACGCAGTATTTT. It encodes CASKETRHDTQYF. Full variable domain (remainder filled in from reference TRBV7-9 and TRBJ2-3): DTGVSQNPRHKITKRGQNVTFRCDPISEHNRLYWYRQTLGQGPEFLTYFQNEAQLEKSRLLSDRFSAERPKGSFSTLEIQRTEQGDSAMYLCASKETRHDTQYFGPGTRLTVL.

This chain links TRBV15 with TRBJ2-7; tentative D call: TRBD1 (5 bases). The length of the CDR3 is 12 residues. The V and J ends lost 5 bases and 7 bases respectively, with 12 bases between them. Germline values: CDR1 LNHNV, CDR2 YYDKDF (reference sequence). CDR3 in DNA: TGTGCCACCAGCGCCCTGGGGCGGGAGCAGTACTTC. Protein sequence: CATSALGREQYF.

The chain couples TRBV5-1 to TRBJ2-1, with 13 bases matching TRBD2. The V and J ends lost 4 bases and 6 bases, in that order; junction bases with no gene match: 7. Per the germline V gene, CDR1 is SGHRS and CDR2 is YFSETQ. The CDR3 contains 16 residues. The DNA for the CDR3 is TGCGCCAGCAGCCCGCCGGGACTAGCGGGAATCAATGAGCAGTTCTTC. Its translation is CASSPPGLAGINEQFF.

The rearrangement joins TRBV6-4 to TRBJ2-1; maybe TRBD2 (6 bases). From germline, CDR1 is MRHNA and CDR2 SNTAGT. The length of the CDR3 is 17 residues. The ends were cut back, 7 bases at V and 0 bases at J, with 19 bases in the middle. CDR3 region: CASTSRGLHSSYNEQFF. In DNA, the CDR3 is TGTGCCAGCACCTCGAGGGGACTTCACAGCTCCTACAATGAGCAGTTCTTC.